The 12 T cell receptor beta chains listed next were all sequenced from one sample in a study of PD-1 blockade in mismatch repair-deficient tumors. Here immunoSEQ multiplex PCR was the method, and the copy in TCRdb shows in-frame clones only, minus some. This repertoire shows roughly 15,000 clones, almost 85% found once; its top ten account for 17%. The material sequenced was PBMCs, taken before pembrolizumab treatment. The receptors were sampled from an adult with mismatch repair-deficient cancer.

This chain uses TRBV6-5 with TRBJ2-2; D is perhaps TRBD2 (6 bases). Trimming removed 7 bases from V and 1 base from J, with 10 bases in between. Germline V gives CDR1 MNHEY, CDR2 SVGAGI. The CDR3 covers 14 residues. The CDR3 is CASKLAGNTGELFF. As DNA, the CDR3 is TGTGCCAGCAAACTAGCAGGGAACACCGGGGAGCTGTTTTTT.

The rearrangement links TRBV19 to TRBJ1-5; TRBD1 aligns across 9 bases. Germline V lookup: CDR1 LNHDA, CDR2 SQIVND (reference sequence). The CDR3 extends over 15 amino acids. V trimming: 3 bases; J trimming: 4 bases; junction bases outside the gene matches: 4. The CDR3 region is CASSIFGTGNQPQHF. The CDR3 DNA follows: TGTGCCAGTAGTATCTTCGGGACAGGGAATCAGCCCCAGCATTTT.

The chain combines TRBV7-8 with TRBJ2-2; D possibly uses TRBD1 or TRBD2 (5 bases each). The ends were cut back, 0 bases at V and 9 bases at J, with 11 bases in the middle. Germline V gene data show CDR1 as SGHVS and CDR2 as FQNEAQ. CDR3 length: 14 amino acids. CDR3 sequence reads: CASSLAGPGRELFF. CDR3 nucleotides: TGTGCCAGCAGCTTAGCTGGACCGGGGCGGGAGCTGTTTTTT.

The CDR3 DNA is TGTGCCAGCAGTCCCTACAGGGGGGCTAACTATGGCTACACCTTC. The encoded protein is CASSPYRGANYGYTF. The chain uses TRBV28 and TRBJ1-2; 8 nucleotides line up with TRBD1. Germline trimming cut 5 bases from V and 0 bases from J; bases unmatched to any gene: 5. This CDR3 is 15 amino acids long. Germline V CDR1 and CDR2: MDHEN, SYDVKM.

V and J are TRBV6-1 and TRBJ1-2; TRBD1 might be the D (5 bases). The germline gives CDR1 MNHNS, CDR2 SASEGT. CDR3 size: 13 residues. V gave up 4 bases and J gave up 7 bases, with 13 bases separating them. The CDR3 DNA reads TGTGCCAGCAGTGGCGGGCCGAGGGGTGGCTACACCTTC. It translates to CASSGGPRGGYTF.

This chain connects TRBV7-9 to TRBJ2-3, with D unresolved. This CDR3 comprises 13 residues. Germline lookup yields CDR1 SEHNR and CDR2 FQNEAQ (reference sequence). Trimming shortened V by 8 bases and J by 8 bases, and 17 bases separated the two germline ends. The CDR3: CASATPGTSTQYF. CDR3 nucleotides: TGTGCCAGCGCTACGCCAGGCACAAGTACGCAGTATTTT.

The chain employs TRBV21-1 and TRBJ1-1. TRBV21-1 is shown as a pseudogene. The CDR3 covers 15 residues. The CDR3 region is CASSKEGGRNTEAFF. CDR3 in DNA: TGTGCCAGCAGCAAAGAGGGTGGAAGGAACACTGAAGCTTTCTTT.

The table lists this clone with a few counts. The chain employs TRBV9 and TRBJ2-2; TRBD2 is a possible D gene (5 bases). CDR1 SGDLS and CDR2 YYNGEE come from the germline V gene. CDR3 size: 15 residues. V was shortened by 3 bases and J by 1 base, with 10 bases between the two germline ends. The CDR3 sequence: CASSATNLNTGELFF. Written as DNA, the CDR3 is TGTGCCAGCAGCGCGACTAACCTGAACACCGGGGAGCTGTTTTTT.

CDR3 region: CAWRSRYTEAFF. The CDR3 bases are TGTGCCTGGAGGAGCAGGTACACTGAAGCTTTCTTT. This chain joins TRBV30 and TRBJ1-1; no reliable D call. The CDR3 is made up of 12 amino acids. CDR1 is GTSNPN, CDR2 SVGIG, per germline (reference sequence). V was clipped by 3 bases and J by 3 bases, with 8 bases between them.

This clone was seen a few times. CDR3 bases: TGTGCCAGCAGCTTAGGTGGGACCAATCAGCCCCAGCATTTT. This translates into CASSLGGTNQPQHF. The chain links TRBV7-8 to TRBJ1-5, with a weak D call TRBD1 (5 bases). CDR1 is SGHVS and CDR2 is FQNEAQ in the germline V gene. V shed 1 base and J shed 3 bases, with 7 bases lying between them. The CDR3 has 14 residues.

The chain combines TRBV13 with TRBJ2-5; 9 nucleotides match TRBD1. V gave up 4 bases and J gave up 3 bases; unmatched junction bases: 9. The CDR3 sequence is 16 residues long. CDR1 is PRHDT, CDR2 FYEKMQ, per germline (reference sequence). The CDR3 nucleotides read TGTGCCAGCAGCTCCAAATATCGGACAGGGGAAGAGACCCAGTACTTC. Amino acid sequence: CASSSKYRTGEETQYF.

This sequence joins TRBV7-8 and TRBJ2-5; the D is unclear. Trimming cost V 2 bases and J 7 bases, with 5 bases left between them. Germline values: CDR1 SGHVS, CDR2 FQNEAQ. The CDR3 covers 11 residues. CDR3 bases: TGTGCCAGCAGCTTATCTTGGACCCAGTACTTC. Translating gives CASSLSWTQYF.